This note documents a single T cell receptor beta chain sequence. The antigen is not known. The sample comes from a study of T cell clusters in autoimmune cytopenias. Study-wide context: A median age of approximately 64 years and mean of approximately 51 years characterized healthy donor controls.

The CDR3 length is 12 residues. The germline gives CDR1 MNHEY, CDR2 SMNVEV (reference sequence). TRB rearrangements were amplified by touch-down multiplex PCR with mixed TRB-A/B primers. Each CDR3 protein gets one entry in TCRdb, which reprocessed the multiplex PCR reads and gives no DNA. The sample includes some 4,800 distinct CDR3 sequences. Each sample's input was roughly 230 ng genomic DNA, 38,000 or so genome equivalents. Study-level points and caveats: Clustering suggested that physiological T cell clusters were missing in primary autoimmune cytopenia patients.

This sample was also put to use in a study of T cell repertoires in aging, cancer and after chemotherapy. That source reports: Median generation probability rose over the chemotherapy interval in each cancer cohort, suggesting rebound thymic output. Immunological memory after chemotherapy cannot be judged from the repertoire data.

This sequence originates from a human donor in good health. Material for sequencing was peripheral blood. The chain recombines TRBV27 with TRBJ1-1; with no DNA, the TCRdb D assignment of TRBD1 cannot be verified. The CDR3 is CASKPPGTEAFF.